This TCR beta chain appears in the sequencing data of a study of regulatory T cells in long-lasting Graves disease. Broader study findings: Thyroid tissue was not sampled; only peripheral blood was.

This clonotype was observed at least ten times. Its antigen remains unidentified. Specified time point: newly diagnosed GD, antithyroid drugs for less than 3 months. PBMC RNA was the source of the TCR library. Library construction for TCR beta used iRepertoire HTBI primers and Arm-PCR of CDR3 regions. TCRdb reprocessed the multiplex PCR reads with MiXCR, giving one entry per CDR3 protein. The sample has about 560,000 distinct CDR3 sequences, about 16% seen once. V shed 0 bases and J shed 1 base, with 12 bases lying between them. Germline lookup yields CDR1 GTSNPN and CDR2 SVGIG (reference sequence). CDR3 length: 15 amino acids. This same sample was also taken into another study, of T cells in Graves' hyperthyroidism and ophthalmopathy.

J is TRBJ1-1 and V is TRBV30, with D unresolved. The source of this sequence is a young man with Graves disease. The starting material was peripheral blood mononuclear cells (PBMCs), obtained at new diagnosis, from a patient treated with antithyroid drugs. Written as DNA, the CDR3 is TGTGCCTGGAGTGTTAATTGGCCCAAGAACACTGAAGCTTTCTTT. Its translation: CAWSVNWPKNTEAFF.